Below are 29 T cell receptor beta chains sequenced from a single sample in a study of cytomegalovirus exposure and HLA in healthy donors. Both 60 Vbeta primers and 13 Jbeta primers went into the PCR. Only in-frame clones appear in the TCRdb table, and some are missing; sequencing was by immunoSEQ multiplex PCR. The table shows over 150,000 clones, with roughly four fifths occurring only once. Sequencing input: PBMCs. The receptors were gathered from a girl aged 5 to 17 in good health and CMV-seropositive.

On this clone itself: Without the conserved terminal phenylalanine or tryptophan, this CDR3 likely stems from a read error. This chain uses TRBV28 with TRBJ1-2; perhaps TRBD1 as D (5 bases). CDR3 length: 15 amino acids. Germline assignment: CDR1 MDHEN and CDR2 SYDVKM. V gave up 4 bases and J gave up 2 bases, with 14 bases separating them. Here the CDR3 reads CASSSPGHSNYGYTL. The CDR3 DNA reads TGTGCCAGCAGTTCCCCCGGACACTCAAACTATGGCTACACCCTC.

This rearrangement joins TRBV30 to TRBJ1-3, with D tentatively TRBD1 (5 bases). Deletions cut 4 bases from V and 0 bases from J, with 13 bases between. The CDR3 extends over 15 amino acids. The germline gives CDR1 GTSNPN, CDR2 SVGIG (reference sequence). CDR3 DNA sequence: TGTGCCTGGAACACCGGGACTCTCTCTGGAAACACCATATATTTT. Amino acids: CAWNTGTLSGNTIYF.

CDR3 sequence (DNA): TGCGCCAGCAGCCCAAGGGGGACCCAGCGTGGCACAGATACGCAGTATTTT. This codes for CASSPRGTQRGTDTQYF. The gene calls are TRBV4-1 and TRBJ2-3; TRBD1 might be the D (6 bases). V was pared by 4 bases and J by 1 base, with 18 bases between. Germline V lookup: CDR1 MGHRA, CDR2 YSYEKL. There are 17 residues in the CDR3.

The V and J genes are TRBV15 and TRBJ1-5; maybe TRBD1 (5 bases). In germline, CDR1 is LNHNV, CDR2 YYDKDF (reference sequence). The V end lost 0 bases, the J end lost 4 bases, and 10 bases lay between the germline ends. The CDR3 sequence is 15 residues long. The CDR3 nucleotides read TGTGCCACCAGCAGAGACCGGGGGGAAAATCAGCCCCAGCATTTT. This encodes CATSRDRGENQPQHF.

This chain joins TRBV4-1 and TRBJ2-7; 7 bases fit TRBD2. Trimming removed 1 base from V and 3 bases from J; junction bases left unmatched: 6. CDR3 size: 15 residues. Germline assignment: CDR1 MGHRA and CDR2 YSYEKL. This CDR3 reads CASSQAQTGGYEQYF. The CDR3, as DNA: TGCGCCAGCAGCCAAGCGCAGACGGGAGGCTACGAGCAGTACTTC.

This clone was counted a single time. This rearrangement joins TRBV9 to TRBJ2-7; TRBD2 agrees at 10 bases. J lost 5 bases, V lost 2 bases, and 10 bases had no gene match. This CDR3 has 16 residues. The germline V gene has CDR1 SGDLS and CDR2 YYNGEE. The DNA of the CDR3 is TGTGCCAGCAGCGTGGGTCTAGCGGGGGTTATGAACGAGCAGTACTTC. Protein: CASSVGLAGVMNEQYF.

This chain joins TRBV6-1 and TRBJ1-1, with TRBD1 matching 10 bases. Germline lookup yields CDR1 MNHNS and CDR2 SASEGT. CDR3 length: 15 residues. V was clipped by 6 bases and J by 4 bases; unmatched bases: 8. CDR3 sequence reads: CASRAGQGRTTEAFF. The CDR3 nucleotides read TGTGCCAGCAGGGCGGGACAGGGGAGGACCACTGAAGCTTTCTTT.

This chain joins TRBV19 and TRBJ2-7; a possible D gene is TRBD1 (6 bases). V lost 5 bases to trimming and J lost 2 bases, with 13 bases between them. CDR1 is LNHDA, CDR2 SQIVND, per germline (reference sequence). The CDR3 runs 14 residues. CDR3 loop: CASSVAGAPYEQYF. The CDR3, as DNA: TGTGCCAGTAGTGTGGCAGGGGCCCCCTACGAGCAGTACTTC.

V is TRBV10-2 and J is TRBJ2-5; weak D call: TRBD1 (5 bases). The germline V and J ends were trimmed by 2 bases and 4 bases, with 11 bases remaining between them. The CDR3 is 14 amino acids. Germline V lookup: CDR1 WSHSY, CDR2 SAAADI. In DNA form, the CDR3 reads TGCGCCAGCAGTGAGGCACAAACAGGAGAGACCCAGTACTTC. Translating it yields CASSEAQTGETQYF.

This clone was recorded a few times. The chain has TRBV5-1 and TRBJ1-4, with D possibly TRBD1 on 5 matching bases. CDR1 and CDR2 from the germline V gene are SGHRS and YFSETQ. V was shortened by 0 bases and J by 7 bases, with 10 bases between the two germline ends. The CDR3 contains 14 residues. CDR3 protein: CASSLEGRSEKLFF. The DNA for the CDR3 is TGCGCCAGCAGCTTGGAGGGGCGGAGTGAAAAACTGTTTTTT.

The V and J genes are TRBV6-5 and TRBJ2-2, with TRBD1 matching 7 bases. Trimming took 2 bases from V and 0 from J; bases not matched to a gene: 3. Germline V CDR1 and CDR2: MNHEY, SVGAGI. This CDR3 is 16 amino acids long. DNA of the CDR3: TGTGCCAGCAGTTACGACAGGGAACCGAACACCGGGGAGCTGTTTTTT. Translation: CASSYDREPNTGELFF.

Points on this clone: An end of the junction differs from the germline gene, which may be a read error. V usage is TRBV7-9 and J usage is TRBJ2-7; D is uncertain. The CDR3 is 13 residues long. The germline V gene encodes CDR1 SEHNR and CDR2 FQNEAQ (reference sequence). Here the CDR3 DNA reads TGTTCCAGCAGCTTACGCGGTGCCTACGAGCAGTACTTC. Translation: CSSSLRGAYEQYF.

The CDR3 spells CASSYSPRRAEAFF. DNA for the CDR3: TGTGCCAGCAGTTACTCTCCCAGGAGGGCTGAAGCTTTCTTT. The rearrangement uses TRBV6-5 and TRBJ1-1, with D unclear. Germline assignment: CDR1 MNHEY and CDR2 SVGAGI. The CDR3 is 14 amino acids. V was cut by 0 bases and J by 6 bases, with 11 bases left in between.

CDR3 amino acids: CASSQTALGDDGYTF. CDR3 nucleotide sequence: TGTGCCAGCAGCCAGACAGCCCTGGGCGACGATGGCTACACCTTC. The V call is TRBV14, the J call TRBJ1-2; perhaps TRBD1 as D (5 bases). Germline V gene data show CDR1 as SGHDN and CDR2 as FVKESK. This CDR3 has 15 residues. With 3 bases removed from V and 6 bases from J, the gap between germline ends came to 17 bases.

This rearrangement joins TRBV12-5 to TRBJ1-1, with a possible D match to TRBD1 (6 bases). V was trimmed by 4 bases and J by 0 bases, leaving 9 bases between them. Germline-derived CDR1 and CDR2 are LGHNT and FRNRAP. The length of the CDR3 is 14 residues. The CDR3 bases are TGTGCTAGTGGTTGGGGACACTTGAACACTGAAGCTTTCTTT. Translation: CASGWGHLNTEAFF.

The chain couples TRBV7-9 to TRBJ2-7, with a possible D match to TRBD2 (5 bases). Germline V lookup: CDR1 SEHNR, CDR2 FQNEAQ (reference sequence). The V end was cut by 3 bases, the J end by 3 bases, with 15 bases between. The length of the CDR3 is 15 residues. The CDR3 sequence: CASSFGYGVGYEQYF. The CDR3 nucleotides are TGTGCCAGCAGCTTTGGATACGGGGTGGGCTACGAGCAGTACTTC.

This clone was found once. Written as DNA, the CDR3 is TGTGCCAGTAGTAAACAGGGACGGGCTGATGGCTACACCTTC. It encodes CASSKQGRADGYTF. The chain uses TRBV19 and TRBJ1-2; D possibly corresponds to TRBD1 (6 bases). Trimming removed 4 bases from V and 6 bases from J, with 15 bases in between. This CDR3 is built from 14 residues. The germline V gene has CDR1 LNHDA and CDR2 SQIVND (reference sequence). Complete variable domain (other parts from reference TRBV19 and TRBJ1-2): DGGITQSPKYLFRKEGQNVTLSCEQNLNHDAMYWYRQDPGQGLRLIYYSQIVNDFQKGDIAEGYSVSREKKESFPLTVTSAQKNPTAFYLCASSKQGRADGYTFGSGTRLTVV.

The rearrangement uses TRBV7-8 and TRBJ2-7; D is ambiguous. CDR1 and CDR2 from the germline V gene are SGHVS and FQNEAQ. The CDR3 length is 14 residues. V lost 7 bases and J 5 bases, leaving 18 bases between the germline ends. Here the CDR3 DNA reads TGTGCCAGCAACTTGGCTGTAATTACCCACGAGCAGTACTTC. Its protein is CASNLAVITHEQYF.

The V call is TRBV19, the J call TRBJ1-2; 7 bases line up with TRBD1. There are 15 residues in the CDR3. J lost 10 bases, V lost 6 bases, and 17 bases had no gene match. Germline loops: CDR1 LNHDA, CDR2 SQIVND (reference sequence). The CDR3 nucleotides read TGTGCCAGTAGCCCATCCTCGATCCGGGACAGCACCTACACCTTC. This sequence encodes CASSPSSIRDSTYTF.

The chain combines TRBV5-1 with TRBJ2-7; D is perhaps TRBD1 (5 bases). Germline V lookup: CDR1 SGHRS, CDR2 YFSETQ. V gave up 0 bases and J gave up 4 bases, with 11 bases separating them. The CDR3 loop spans 14 amino acids. Here the CDR3 reads CASSLAGNVYEQYF. The CDR3 DNA reads as TGCGCCAGCAGCTTGGCAGGGAATGTTTACGAGCAGTACTTC.

The chain's CDR3 is CASSLDRVHTKNTEAFF. The CDR3 DNA reads TGCGCCAGCAGCCTCGACAGGGTACATACCAAGAACACTGAAGCTTTCTTT. The rearrangement uses TRBV5-1 and TRBJ1-1; TRBD1 matches at 7 bases. The junction had 13 bases not matched to a gene; V was cut back by 4 bases and J by 1 base. Germline assignment: CDR1 SGHRS and CDR2 YFSETQ. This CDR3 comprises 17 residues. The complete variable domain, with remaining parts taken from reference TRBV5-1 and TRBJ1-1, reads KAGVTQTPRYLIKTRGQQVTLSCSPISGHRSVSWYQQTPGQGLQFLFEYFSETQRNKGNFPGRFSGRQFSNSRSEMNVSTLELGDSALYLCASSLDRVHTKNTEAFFGQGTRLTVV.

V gene TRBV25-1 combines with J gene TRBJ1-6; 9 bases are shared with TRBD1. The V gene's germline CDR1 is MGHDK and CDR2 SYGVNS. This CDR3 has 14 residues. The trim removed 4 bases at V and 9 bases at J, leaving 4 bases unmatched. CDR3 amino acids: CASSGTGESSPLHF. CDR3 bases: TGTGCCAGCAGTGGGACAGGGGAATCTTCACCCCTCCACTTT.

The chain recombines TRBV4-1 with TRBJ1-5, with D possibly matching TRBD1 (5 bases). The CDR3 contains 13 residues. Trimming shortened V by 0 bases and J by 6 bases, and 6 bases separated the two germline ends. Germline V gene lookup returns CDR1 MGHRA and CDR2 YSYEKL. The CDR3 DNA reads TGCGCCAGCAGCCAAGAGGGGGGTCAGCCCCAGCATTTT. It yields the protein CASSQEGGQPQHF.

The chain couples TRBV7-9 to TRBJ2-7, with 7 bases that match TRBD1. This CDR3 has 15 amino acids. The germline CDR1 and CDR2 sequences are SEHNR and FQNEAQ (reference sequence). The V gene end was trimmed by 6 bases and the J gene end by 2 bases; junction bases not matched to a gene: 10. This CDR3 is CASRLDRALPYEQYF. CDR3 nucleotide sequence: TGTGCCAGCAGGCTCGACAGGGCGCTCCCCTACGAGCAGTACTTC.

The chain employs TRBV6-5 and TRBJ1-2; a possible D gene is TRBD1 (6 bases). Between the trimmed V and J ends, which lost 0 bases and 6 bases, there was a span of 14 bases. CDR1 MNHEY and CDR2 SVGAGI come from the germline V gene. CDR3 size: 15 residues. This CDR3 is CASSYSNTGWDGYTF. The CDR3 region has the DNA TGTGCCAGCAGTTACTCGAACACAGGGTGGGATGGCTACACCTTC.

The rearrangement joins TRBV5-1 to TRBJ1-3; no definite D call. V shed 7 bases and J shed 1 base, with 12 bases lying between them. This CDR3 region has 14 residues. Germline values: CDR1 SGHRS, CDR2 YFSETQ. CDR3 sequence: CASQYEGSGNTIYF. The DNA for the CDR3 is TGCGCCAGCCAATATGAGGGTTCTGGAAACACCATATATTTT.

This clone was seen only a few times. V gene TRBV7-9 combines with J gene TRBJ1-1, with 7 nucleotides matching TRBD1. The germline V gene has CDR1 SEHNR and CDR2 FQNEAQ (reference sequence). The V gene end was trimmed by 1 base and the J gene end by 11 bases; junction bases not matched to a gene: 7. The CDR3 is 13 amino acids. The CDR3 DNA reads TGTGCCAGCAGCTTAGGACAGGGTGACTTGGCTTTCTTT. Amino acids: CASSLGQGDLAFF.

The gene calls are TRBV5-6 and TRBJ2-5; weak D call: TRBD1 (6 bases). The DNA end is more similar to TRBJ2-7, so the J call may be wrong. This CDR3 comprises 14 residues. The germline V gene has CDR1 SGHDT and CDR2 YYEEEE. The CDR3, as DNA: TGTGCCAGCAGCCCCCGGGACATGTCCTACGAGCAGTACTTC. It translates to CASSPRDMSYEQYF.

This chain links TRBV5-1 with TRBJ1-1, with a weak D call TRBD1 (6 bases). The CDR3 is made up of 15 amino acids. The V end was cut by 4 bases, the J end by 0 bases, with 13 bases between. The V gene's germline CDR1 is SGHRS and CDR2 YFSETQ. The CDR3 coding sequence is TGCGCCAGCAGCGCTCGACAGGCAATGAACACTGAAGCTTTCTTT. This codes for CASSARQAMNTEAFF. The entire variable domain, with the rest obtained from reference TRBV5-1 and TRBJ1-1, is as follows: KAGVTQTPRYLIKTRGQQVTLSCSPISGHRSVSWYQQTPGQGLQFLFEYFSETQRNKGNFPGRFSGRQFSNSRSEMNVSTLELGDSALYLCASSARQAMNTEAFFGQGTRLTVV.